The 24 T cell receptor beta chains in this list originate from one sample, sequenced in a study of blood T cell repertoires in COVID-19. TCRdb's table, derived via immunoSEQ multiplex PCR, lists solely in-frame clones and lacks some. The sample gives a few hundred thousand clones, about nine tenths of which show up once; approximately 13% is in the top ten. The sequenced material came from peripheral blood. These receptors came from a woman aged 55 to 70 with acute or convalescent COVID-19.

The chain uses TRBV5-4 and TRBJ2-2; 9 bases line up with TRBD1. CDR1 is SGHNT and CDR2 is YYREEE in the germline V gene (reference sequence). There are 15 residues in the CDR3. The V gene end was trimmed by 4 bases and the J gene end by 7 bases; junction bases not matched to a gene: 8. The CDR3 DNA follows: TGTGCCAGCAGCCCTGGGACAGGGAGGCACGGGGAGCTGTTTTTT. It translates to CASSPGTGRHGELFF.

The chain combines TRBV28 with TRBJ2-7, with D possibly TRBD1 on 6 matching bases. Germline V gene sequence: CDR1 MDHEN, CDR2 SYDVKM. CDR3 length: 15 residues. V lost 2 bases to trimming and J lost 1 base, with 12 bases between them. The DNA of the CDR3 is TGTGCCAGCAGTTTAAGCCTCGGGACATCCTACGAGCAGTACTTC. Translation gives CASSLSLGTSYEQYF.

The genes are TRBV4-1 and TRBJ1-5, with D perhaps matching TRBD1 (6 bases). Germline V lookup: CDR1 MGHRA, CDR2 YSYEKL. There are 17 residues in the CDR3. Trimming left V 2 bases short and J 3 bases short, with 17 bases between. Written as DNA, the CDR3 is TGCGCCAGCAGCCAACTCCCTTACAGGGCCCTCAATCAGCCCCAGCATTTT. This codes for CASSQLPYRALNQPQHF.

The CDR3 sequence: CASSLSGQHYEQYF. The CDR3 DNA reads TGTGCCAGCAGCTTGTCAGGACAGCACTACGAGCAGTACTTC. The gene calls are TRBV5-5 and TRBJ2-7; TRBD1 might be the D (6 bases). CDR1 SGHKS and CDR2 YYEKEE come from the germline V gene (reference sequence). The germline V and J ends were trimmed by 1 base and 3 bases, with 11 bases remaining between them. The CDR3 is made up of 14 amino acids.

As DNA, the CDR3 is TGTGCCAGCAGTCCCGGGGTCCTCCGTGGGGAGCAGTACTTC. Its translation is CASSPGVLRGEQYF. This chain links TRBV28 with TRBJ2-7; the D gene is possibly TRBD2 (5 bases). Germline V lookup: CDR1 MDHEN, CDR2 SYDVKM. The V end was cut by 5 bases, the J end by 7 bases, with 18 bases between. The CDR3 loop spans 14 amino acids.

The DNA of the CDR3 is TGCGCCAGCAGCCCACTGGACCCAGGGGCCGAAAAACTGTTTTTT. Protein: CASSPLDPGAEKLFF. The J gene is TRBJ1-4, the V gene TRBV5-1, with a possible D match to TRBD1 (6 bases). The CDR3 is 15 residues long. Trimming pared 4 bases from V and 8 bases from J, leaving 18 bases between. Germline CDR1 SGHRS, CDR2 YFSETQ.

The chain uses TRBV24-1 and TRBJ2-3; weak D call: TRBD2 (5 bases). The CDR3 extends over 16 amino acids. Germline V gives CDR1 KGHDR, CDR2 SFDVKD. With 7 bases removed from V and 1 base from J, the gap between germline ends came to 17 bases. For the CDR3, the DNA is TGTGCCACCAGCGCCACGCGGGTTGATGGCACAGATACGCAGTATTTT. This encodes CATSATRVDGTDTQYF.

The CDR3 spells CASSLQRYTDTQYF. CDR3 in DNA: TGTGCCAGCAGCTTACAGCGGTACACAGATACGCAGTATTTT. V and J are TRBV7-3 and TRBJ2-3, with TRBD2 as a possible D gene (5 bases). This CDR3 has 14 residues. Trimming took 2 bases from V and 2 from J, leaving 8 bases between them. The V gene's germline CDR1 is SGHTA and CDR2 FQGTGA.

The chain carries TRBV5-4 and TRBJ1-5; the D gene is possibly TRBD1 (6 bases). Per the germline V gene, CDR1 is SGHNT and CDR2 is YYREEE (reference sequence). V lost 4 bases and J lost 4, with 12 bases in between. The CDR3 is made up of 14 amino acids. The CDR3 loop is CASSQGQINQPQHF. CDR3 DNA: TGTGCCAGCAGCCAGGGGCAGATTAATCAGCCCCAGCATTTT.

The chain combines TRBV19 with TRBJ2-5; 8 positions match TRBD1. V lost 9 bases, J lost 1 base, and 4 bases stayed unmatched. This CDR3 spans 13 amino acids. The germline V gene encodes CDR1 LNHDA and CDR2 SQIVND (reference sequence). The DNA of the CDR3 is TGTGCCAGCGGACAGGGTGGCCAAGAGACCCAGTACTTC. It codes for CASGQGGQETQYF.

The V and J genes are TRBV2 and TRBJ1-2; D may be TRBD1 (6 bases). V lost 8 bases and J 8 bases, leaving 30 bases between the germline ends. Germline CDR1 and CDR2: SNHLY and FYNNEI. The CDR3 consists of 17 residues. CDR3 loop: CASDEGGGRGGDLGYTF. The CDR3 bases are TGTGCCAGCGATGAGGGGGGAGGGAGAGGAGGTGATTTAGGCTACACCTTC.

The J gene is TRBJ1-2, the V gene TRBV6-5, with D unclear. CDR1 MNHEY and CDR2 SVGAGI come from the germline V gene. V lost 0 bases and J lost 7, with 12 bases in between. This CDR3 comprises 14 residues. The CDR3 loop reads CASSYSTRTGGYTF. The CDR3 bases are TGTGCCAGCAGTTACTCCACCCGGACTGGTGGCTACACCTTC.

In this sample, this clone turned up a few times. V and J are TRBV19 and TRBJ1-6, with 11 bases that match TRBD1. J lost 7 bases, V lost 7 bases, and 3 bases had no gene match. This CDR3 has 14 amino acids. Germline V CDR1 and CDR2: LNHDA, SQIVND (reference sequence). The CDR3 bases are TGTGCCAGTAATGGGACAGGGGGAAATTCACCCCTCCACTTT. Protein: CASNGTGGNSPLHF.

V is TRBV6-2 or TRBV6-3 and J is TRBJ2-3; 15 bases line up with TRBD2. CDR3 length: 15 amino acids. V lost 7 bases to trimming and J lost 5 bases; unmatched junction nucleotides: 4. Germline assignment: CDR1 MNHEY and CDR2 SVGEGT. The chain's CDR3 is CASNPGLAGGDTQYF. The CDR3 DNA is TGTGCCAGCAACCCGGGACTAGCGGGAGGAGATACGCAGTATTTT.

The gene calls are TRBV27 and TRBJ1-5, with D perhaps TRBD1 (5 bases). CDR3 length: 15 amino acids. Germline-derived CDR1 and CDR2 are MNHEY and SMNVEV (reference sequence). The V end was cut by 5 bases, the J end by 3 bases, with 14 bases between. The CDR3 is CASSPFWGDNQPQHF. The DNA for the CDR3 is TGTGCCAGCAGTCCCTTCTGGGGGGACAATCAGCCCCAGCATTTT.

The chain is built from TRBV6-1 and TRBJ2-3, with 7 bases lining up with TRBD1. This CDR3 is built from 17 residues. With V trimmed by 6 bases and J by 2 bases, 14 bases remained unmatched. Germline V gene sequence: CDR1 MNHNS, CDR2 SASEGT. CDR3 region: CASSETLTGVPTDTQYF. CDR3 DNA sequence: TGTGCCAGCAGCGAAACACTCACAGGGGTGCCCACAGATACGCAGTATTTT.

This clone was counted once. V and J are TRBV4-3 and TRBJ1-4; 11 nucleotides match TRBD1. Per germline, CDR1 LGHNA and CDR2 YSLEER. The CDR3 contains 16 residues. Unmatched junction bases numbered 6, after V lost 3 bases and J lost 6 bases. The CDR3 bases are TGCGCCAGCAGCCACAGGACAGGGGGCGCGGATGAAAAACTGTTTTTT. Encoded protein: CASSHRTGGADEKLFF.

The genes are TRBV20-1 and TRBJ2-1; the match to TRBD1 covers 8 bases. CDR1 DFQATT and CDR2 SNEGSKA come from the germline V gene (reference sequence). Trimming removed 3 bases from V and 8 bases from J; junction bases left unmatched: 15. This CDR3 has 16 amino acids. CDR3 sequence: CSASSLGAGGSYEQFF. DNA of the CDR3: TGCAGTGCTAGTTCCCTAGGGGCAGGGGGCAGTTATGAGCAGTTCTTC.

This clone occurred a few times. V is TRBV3-1 (or the pseudogene TRBV3-2) and J is TRBJ1-1, with D perhaps matching TRBD1 (6 bases). The germline V gene has CDR1 LGHDT and CDR2 YNNKEL (reference sequence). V dropped 1 base and J dropped 2 bases, with 20 bases sitting between them. CDR3 size: 18 residues. The CDR3 DNA reads as TGTGCCAGCAGCCAAGGAAGGGGGGGCGGTCGTCGAAACACTGAAGCTTTCTTT. Translation gives CASSQGRGGGRRNTEAFF.

The rearrangement joins TRBV3-1 (or the pseudogene TRBV3-2) to TRBJ1-4, with TRBD1 matching over 7 bases. V dropped 3 bases and J dropped 4; count of bases not matched to a gene: 8. CDR1 and CDR2 from the germline V gene are LGHDT and YNNKEL (reference sequence). The CDR3 runs to 16 residues. CDR3 DNA sequence: TGTGCCAGCAGCCAGGAAGGGACAGCCTATAATGAAAAACTGTTTTTT. Translating it yields CASSQEGTAYNEKLFF.

This sequence joins TRBV30 and TRBJ2-3, with TRBD2 as a possible D gene (5 bases). From germline, CDR1 is GTSNPN and CDR2 SVGIG (reference sequence). V lost 3 bases and J lost 2, with 18 bases in between. The CDR3 totals 16 residues. CDR3 region: CAWRSPPGTFTDTQYF. The CDR3 coding sequence is TGTGCCTGGAGGTCCCCCCCGGGAACCTTCACAGATACGCAGTATTTT.

The chain uses TRBV2 and TRBJ1-4; a possible D gene is TRBD1 (5 bases). Germline-derived CDR1 and CDR2 are SNHLY and FYNNEI. This CDR3 is 12 amino acids long. Deletions cut 3 bases from V and 8 bases from J, with 7 bases between. Here the CDR3 DNA reads TGTGCCAGCAGTGACGCAGGGGAAAAACTGTTTTTT. It encodes CASSDAGEKLFF.

The chain combines TRBV11-2 with TRBJ1-2; perhaps TRBD1 as D (6 bases). CDR3 size: 14 residues. CDR1 is SGHAT, CDR2 FQNNGV, per germline. The V gene lost 6 bases and the J gene lost 5 bases, with 16 bases spanning the gap. The CDR3: CASRRGHQGYGYTF. The CDR3 nucleotides are TGTGCCAGCAGACGAGGCCACCAGGGGTATGGCTACACCTTC.

This chain connects TRBV20-1 to TRBJ2-3, with D hard to call. Germline lookup yields CDR1 DFQATT and CDR2 SNEGSKA (reference sequence). This CDR3 has 11 residues. Trimming removed 3 bases at V and 4 bases at J, with 5 bases between. Written as DNA, the CDR3 is TGCAGTGCTAGCGTCCCAGATACGCAGTATTTT. Translation gives CSASVPDTQYF.